The clone carrying this TCR beta chain was detected only a few times. The antigen is unknown. This CDR3 is also generated by other DNA sequences in the sample. The data stem from a study of shared clonotypes between healthy human individuals. Study-level points and caveats: About 5% of naive CD4 clonotypes were common to a handful of donors.

Looked up from germline, CDR1 is DFQATT and CDR2 is SNEGSKA (reference sequence). The CDR3 is 11 residues long. V lost 3 bases to trimming and J lost 5 bases; unmatched junction nucleotides: 0. TCRdb's copy holds only in-frame clones and misses some; the assay was immunoSEQ multiplex PCR. In the table there are 150,000 to 200,000 clones, about 68% of which are singletons. Sequencing was carried out using memory CD4+ T cells sorted from blood. Specified subset: CD45RA-negative fraction. The TCR was taken from a man aged 25 to 40 in good health. The genes are TRBV20-1 and TRBJ1-2; TRBD1 agrees at 7 bases. The DNA for the CDR3 is TGCAGTGCTAGGACAGGGTATGGCTACACCTTC. It yields the protein CSARTGYGYTF.